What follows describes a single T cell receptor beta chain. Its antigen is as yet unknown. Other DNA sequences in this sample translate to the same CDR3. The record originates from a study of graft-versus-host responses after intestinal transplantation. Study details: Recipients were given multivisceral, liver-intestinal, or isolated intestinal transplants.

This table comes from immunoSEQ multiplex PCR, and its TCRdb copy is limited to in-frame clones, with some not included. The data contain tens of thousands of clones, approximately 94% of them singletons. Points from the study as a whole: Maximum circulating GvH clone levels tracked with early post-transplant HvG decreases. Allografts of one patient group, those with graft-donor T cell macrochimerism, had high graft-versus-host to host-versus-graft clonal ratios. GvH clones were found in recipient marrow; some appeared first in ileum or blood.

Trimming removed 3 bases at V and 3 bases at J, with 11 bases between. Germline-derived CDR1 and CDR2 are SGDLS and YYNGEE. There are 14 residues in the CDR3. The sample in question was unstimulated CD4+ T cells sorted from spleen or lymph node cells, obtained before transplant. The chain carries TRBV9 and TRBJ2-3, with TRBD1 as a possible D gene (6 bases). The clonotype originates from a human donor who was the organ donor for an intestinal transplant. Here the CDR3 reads CASSERQATDTQYF. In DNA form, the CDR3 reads TGTGCCAGCAGCGAACGACAGGCTACAGATACGCAGTATTTT.